This T cell receptor (beta chain) was documented in a study of blood T cell repertoires in COVID-19. Study at large: From the United States, Italy and Spain came samples of acute and convalescent COVID-19.

Method: immunoSEQ multiplex PCR; TCRdb's copy keeps in-frame clones and lacks some. The sample has 70,000 or so clones; about four fifths are singletons. The CDR3 has 14 amino acids. Germline CDR1 and CDR2: GTSNPN and SVGIG (reference sequence). V was clipped by 0 bases and J by 7 bases, with 15 bases between them. This clone was seen once. Material for sequencing was peripheral blood. The J gene is TRBJ1-1, the V gene TRBV30; tentative D call: TRBD1 (6 bases). The sequence came from a human donor in a cohort sampled during active COVID-19. In nucleotides, the CDR3 is TGTGCCTGGAGTGTAGGTCAGGGGATGAGTGAAGCTTTCTTT. Its translation is CAWSVGQGMSEAFF.